The following is a T cell receptor (beta chain) sequence with its context. Its specificity is not known. The entry originates in a study of graft-versus-host responses after intestinal transplantation. Study as a whole: Isolated intestinal, liver-intestinal, or multivisceral transplants were what recipients had. Study-level points and caveats: Allografts of one patient group, those with graft-donor T cell macrochimerism, had high graft-versus-host to host-versus-graft clonal ratios.

The germline gives CDR1 SGDLS, CDR2 YYNGEE. CDR3 length equals 15 residues. V lost 3 bases, J lost 7 bases, and 5 bases stayed unmatched. Here immunoSEQ multiplex PCR was the method, and the copy in TCRdb shows in-frame clones only, minus some. The sample includes approximately 93,000 clones, less than 95% of them seen just once. This specimen consisted of unstimulated CD8+ T cells sorted from spleen or lymph node cells, obtained before transplant. This TCR derives from a human donor who was the organ donor for an intestinal transplant. The V call is TRBV9, the J call TRBJ2-2; 11 bases agree with TRBD1. As DNA, the CDR3 is TGTGCCAGCAGCGCGGACAGGGGGCTAGTCGGGGAGCTGTTTTTT. Its protein product is CASSADRGLVGELFF.